Listed below are T cell receptor beta chains from one sample, sequenced in a study of OX40 agonist ivuxolimab in advanced cancers. The assay was immunoSEQ multiplex PCR, and TCRdb's table has in-frame clones only and misses some. The data show about 56,000 clones, approximately 79% seen once. Sequencing was performed on CD4+ or CD8+ T cells sorted from blood, taken in a trial of the OX40 agonist ivuxolimab. The receptors were sampled from an adult with an advanced solid tumor such as melanoma, head and neck, liver or kidney cancer. Each CDR3 is given with its conserved first and last residue. The D gene is left open where the match is weak. Size is stated for part of the rows, as once, few or many counts, or as a class when the clone is expanded.

>-|TRBV11-3|TRBJ1-1|-
TGTGCCAGCAGCTATCAACGGGACACTGAAGCTTTCTTT
CASSYQRDTEAFF
>-|TRBV10-3|TRBJ2-1|-
TGTGCCATCAGTGAGTACCGGGACGGGAACAATGAGCAGTTCTTC
CAISEYRDGNNEQFF
>-|TRBV6-5|TRBJ2-7|TRBD1
TGTGCCAGCAGTTCTGATAGGGACAGGGTCAACGAGCAGTACTTC
CASSSDRDRVNEQYF
>-|TRBV19|TRBJ2-7|-
TGTGCCAGTAGTATCTCCAACAGATGGAACTCCTACGAGCAGTACTTC
CASSISNRWNSYEQYF
>-|TRBV5-6|TRBJ2-3|-
TGTGCCAGCAGCCCGACCCTGAGCACAGATACGCAGTATTTT
CASSPTLSTDTQYF
>-|TRBV7-3|TRBJ1-5|-
TGTGCCAGCAGCTACGCTATAGATCAGCCCCAGCATTTT
CASSYAIDQPQHF
>-|TRBV19|TRBJ1-1|-
TGTGCCAGTAGTCCTTGGGAGGCAGGGGATAGAACTGAAGCTTTCTTT
CASSPWEAGDRTEAFF
>-|TRBV6-6|TRBJ2-7|TRBD2
TGTGCCAGCAGTTACGGGACTAGCGGCTCCTACGAGCAGTACTTC
CASSYGTSGSYEQYF
>-|TRBV19|TRBJ2-3|TRBD2
TGTGCCAGTAGTATTGCGGCTAGCGGGAATGTAGATACGCAGTATTTT
CASSIAASGNVDTQYF
>-|TRBV7-2|TRBJ1-1|-
TGTGCCAGCAGCTTAGACAGACTAGTTGAAGCTTTCTTT
CASSLDRLVEAFF
>-|TRBV2|TRBJ2-1|TRBD1
TGTGCCAGCATGAGGGGGCCCCCCGATACCGATGAGCAGTTCTTC
CASMRGPPDTDEQFF
>-|TRBV19|TRBJ1-5|-
TGTGCCAGTAGTGCCTACGGGATCGACAGCAATCAGCCCCAGCATTTT
CASSAYGIDSNQPQHF
>-|TRBV6-5|TRBJ1-3|TRBD1
TGTGCCAGCAGTGACAGGGTCTCTGGAAACACCATATATTTT
CASSDRVSGNTIYF
>once|TRBV2|TRBJ1-5|TRBD1
TGTGCCAGCGGTGGACAGGGGATCAGGGGGCAGCCCCAGCATTTT
CASGGQGIRGQPQHF
>few|TRBV29-1|TRBJ1-1|-
TGCAGCTCTCTGGCGGGGAACACTGAAGCTTTCTTT
CSSLAGNTEAFF
>-|TRBV7-2|TRBJ2-7|-
TGTGCCAGCAGCTTAGCTCCAGGCCTCTCCTACGAGCAGTACTTC
CASSLAPGLSYEQYF
>-|TRBV2|TRBJ1-2|-
TGTGCCAGCAGTGGGGGCCCTTCCGTCACCTATGGCTACACCTTC
CASSGGPSVTYGYTF
>-|TRBV4-2|TRBJ1-3|-
TGTGCCAGCAGCTCTGCGTGGGGGAGTGGAAACACCATATATTTT
CASSSAWGSGNTIYF
>-|TRBV25-1|TRBJ2-7|-
TGTGCCAGCAGTGATCCAGGGGTGACCTACGAGCAGTACTTC
CASSDPGVTYEQYF
>-|TRBV15|TRBJ2-7|-
TGTGCCACCAGCAGAGATCTGAGCTACGAGCAGTACTTC
CATSRDLSYEQYF
>-|TRBV28|TRBJ1-2|-
TGTGCCAGCAGTTTATCAGGGAGCGTAAACAATAACTATGGCTACACCTTC
CASSLSGSVNNNYGYTF
>-|TRBV11-3|TRBJ1-1|-
TGTGCCAGCAGCTTAGATCGGGACACTGAAGCTTTCTTT
CASSLDRDTEAFF
>-|TRBV6-4|TRBJ1-2|-
TGTGCCAGCAGCAAAGACACCTCCTATGGCTACACCTTC
CASSKDTSYGYTF
>-|TRBV7-2|TRBJ1-4|-
TGTGCCAGCAGCTTCGGGAATGAAAAACTGTTTTTT
CASSFGNEKLFF
>-|TRBV29-1|TRBJ2-3|-
TGCAGCGTTGAAGCCCTCTGGATAGATACGCAGTATTTT
CSVEALWIDTQYF
>-|TRBV11-3|TRBJ1-2|TRBD1
TGTGCCAGCAGCTTGACAGGGAGGGACTATGGCTACACCTTC
CASSLTGRDYGYTF
>-|TRBV19|TRBJ1-3|-
TGTGCCAGTAGTATGGGCGGACCTTTGAGCTCTGGAAACACCATATATTTT
CASSMGGPLSSGNTIYF
>few|TRBV18|TRBJ1-1|-
TGTGCCAGCTCACGATCAATCTGGGAACGTGAAGCTTTCTTT
CASSRSIWEREAFF
>-|TRBV5-6|TRBJ2-7|-
TGTGCCAGCAGCCCCTATTACGAGCAGTACTTC
CASSPYYEQYF
>-|TRBV9|TRBJ2-1|TRBD2
TGTGCCAGCAGCGTATCGGGACTAGCGTTCTCCTACAATGAGCAGTTCTTC
CASSVSGLAFSYNEQFF
>-|TRBV15|TRBJ2-3|-
TGTGCCACCAGCAGAGTGGGGGTGGACCTCCGAGGGTCAGATACGCAGTATTTT
CATSRVGVDLRGSDTQYF